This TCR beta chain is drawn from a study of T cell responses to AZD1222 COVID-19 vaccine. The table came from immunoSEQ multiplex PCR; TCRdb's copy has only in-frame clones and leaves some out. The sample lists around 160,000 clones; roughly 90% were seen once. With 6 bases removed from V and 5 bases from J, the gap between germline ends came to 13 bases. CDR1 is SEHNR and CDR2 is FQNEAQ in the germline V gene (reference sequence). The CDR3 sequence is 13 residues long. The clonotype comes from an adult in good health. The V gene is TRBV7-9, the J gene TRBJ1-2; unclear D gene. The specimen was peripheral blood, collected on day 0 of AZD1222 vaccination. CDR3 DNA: TGTGCCAGCAGAACAGACAATCGGTATGGCTACACCTTC. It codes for CASRTDNRYGYTF.